This is a list of T cell receptor beta chains from one sample in a study of CD8 T cells in Susac syndrome. TCRdb called the immunoSEQ multiplex PCR reads again in MiXCR, with one record for every CDR3 protein. The sample lists fewer than 250,000 distinct CDR3 sequences, 90% to 95% occurring once. Sequencing input: CD8+ T cells from PBMCs. Receptors originate from a human donor with multiple sclerosis. Both conserved end residues are part of each CDR3.

>TRBJ1-1|TRBV7-9
CASSLWVSWTEAFF
>TRBJ2-5|TRBV12-3/TRBV12-4
CASSSEFPGLAGRETQYF
>TRBJ2-7|TRBV6-5
CASSYSTPEQGASYEQYF
>TRBJ2-5|TRBV7-2
CASSPRPYRQETQYF
>TRBJ2-1|TRBV5-4
CASRLGMKNEQFF
>TRBJ2-7|TRBV7-2
CASSVSSYEQYF
>TRBJ2-1|TRBV19
CASSPTSGRSDEQFF
>TRBJ1-2|TRBV7-9
CASSARRTGYNYGYTF
>TRBJ2-7|TRBV7-2
CASSSFGAGKTYEQYF
>TRBJ2-7|TRBV7-6
CASSGPGTGSLEQYF
>TRBJ2-6|TRBV19
CASRIAGANVLTF
>TRBJ2-5|TRBV4-1
CASSQFSGQETQYF
>TRBJ2-4|TRBV5-4
CASSPGAKAKNIQYF
>TRBJ2-7|TRBV7-9
CASSLGTTQASYEQYF
>TRBJ2-1|TRBV27
CASSVGNNEQFF
>TRBJ1-4|TRBV4-1
CASSPLGEYEKLFF
>TRBJ1-1|TRBV7-9
CASSLPTLGYTEAFF
>TRBJ2-1|TRBV7-9
CASSLVVPVNEQFF
>TRBJ1-2|TRBV29-1
CSVAAAGEDYGYTF
>TRBJ2-2|TRBV12-3/TRBV12-4
CASRGQGANTGELFF
>TRBJ2-5|TRBV9
CASSAHSAQETQYF
>TRBJ1-6|TRBV6-5
CASTQGTSGSPLHF
>TRBJ2-1|TRBV28
CASRRGLVRDEQFF
>TRBJ2-5|TRBV5-6
CASSFWMFGSQETQYF
>TRBJ1-2|TRBV6-5
CASSYRPLGANYGYTF
>TRBJ2-5|TRBV7-2
CASSLVLDEGETQYF
>TRBJ2-7|TRBV7-9
CASSLALSGGTTGGEQYF
>TRBJ2-1|TRBV24-1
CATRWRLDYNEQFF
>TRBJ2-1|TRBV7-9
CASSLAGGTNYNEQFF
>TRBJ1-1|TRBV6-5
CASSYGKGGEAFF
>TRBJ1-1|TRBV6-1
CASSERQGHTEAFF
>TRBJ2-1|TRBV5-1
CASSSVNDYEQFF
>TRBJ2-7|TRBV9
CASSPGTSGIYEQYF
>TRBJ2-1|TRBV19
CASSIRDHYNEQFF
>TRBJ2-7|TRBV30
CAWSVLVGAYEQYF
>TRBJ2-5|TRBV5-1
CASSLRDSKETQYF
>TRBJ2-5|TRBV10-3
CAISESGIGETQYF